The sequence of this T cell receptor beta chain was determined in a study of OX40 agonist ivuxolimab in advanced cancers. As for this clone: What it binds is unknown.

Samples of blood were obtained at baseline, on cycle 4 day 1, and on cycle 7 day 1. Study outcomes and limitations: Circulating CD4+ and CD8+ T cells showed clonal expansion by week 6 at 0.1 to 3.0 mg/kg.

Here immunoSEQ multiplex PCR was the method, and the copy in TCRdb shows in-frame clones only, minus some. The table shows about 71,000 clones, with roughly 94% occurring only once. The CDR3 totals 15 residues. Germline-derived CDR1 and CDR2 are MGHRA and YSYEKL. J was trimmed by 6 bases and V by 4 bases; bases with no gene match: 10. The TCR originated in an adult with an advanced solid tumor such as melanoma, head and neck, liver or kidney cancer. The sequenced sample was CD4+ or CD8+ T cells sorted from blood, obtained in a trial of the OX40 agonist ivuxolimab. The chain employs TRBV4-1 and TRBJ1-2; TRBD1 agrees at 8 bases. CDR3 DNA: TGCGCCAGCAGCCTCGGACAGGGTCTTGTCCATGGCTACACCTTC. It translates to CASSLGQGLVHGYTF.